This passage covers 9 T cell receptor beta chains from one sample sequenced in a study of blood T cell repertoires in COVID-19. Assay: immunoSEQ multiplex PCR; the TCRdb copy retains only in-frame clones and omits some. The sample lists around 310,000 clones; approximately 90% were seen once. Sequencing used peripheral blood. These receptors came from a woman aged 50 to 60 with active or convalescent COVID-19.

This chain joins TRBV5-6 and TRBJ1-1; D gene ambiguous. Trimming removed 0 bases from V and 10 bases from J, with 16 bases in between. The CDR3 covers 14 residues. The germline V gene encodes CDR1 SGHDT and CDR2 YYEEEE. In nucleotides, the CDR3 is TGTGCCAGCAGCTTGGGCCTGAGGCGGTCGGTAGCTTTCTTT. It codes for CASSLGLRRSVAFF.

This chain joins TRBV4-2 and TRBJ1-1; TRBD1 matches 11 bases. The V segment lost 0 bases and the J segment 4 bases; nucleotides outside the gene matches: 13. Germline values: CDR1 LGHNA, CDR2 YNFKEQ. The CDR3 sequence is 19 residues long. In DNA form, the CDR3 reads TGTGCCAGCAGCCAAGATCCGAGGGACGGGGACAGGGGGGTCACTGAAGCTTTCTTT. It specifies CASSQDPRDGDRGVTEAFF.

The chain carries TRBV7-2 and TRBJ2-7; D might be TRBD2 (5 bases). Trimming removed 2 bases from V and 3 bases from J, with 11 bases in between. Germline V gene sequence: CDR1 SGHTA, CDR2 FQGNSA. The CDR3 contains 14 residues. CDR3 protein: CASSLQRQNYEQYF. In DNA, the CDR3 is TGTGCCAGCAGCTTACAGCGGCAAAACTACGAGCAGTACTTC.

The rearrangement uses TRBV27 and TRBJ2-5; 8 bases match TRBD2. The germline V gene has CDR1 MNHEY and CDR2 SMNVEV (reference sequence). The J segment lost 5 bases and the V segment lost 8 bases, leaving 10 bases of the junction unmatched. CDR3 length: 14 amino acids. The CDR3 region has the DNA TGTGCCAGCGCCCGGGGGGGCGGGGGTGAGACCCAGTACTTC. Encoded protein: CASARGGGGETQYF.

V gene TRBV29-1 combines with J gene TRBJ1-1, with 8 bases identical to TRBD1. The CDR3 is made up of 14 amino acids. Germline V CDR1 and CDR2: SQVTM, ANQGSEA. The trim removed 3 bases at V and 3 bases at J, leaving 6 bases unmatched. The CDR3 spells CSVERDRRDTEAFF. The CDR3 DNA reads TGCAGCGTTGAGCGGGACAGGCGGGACACTGAAGCTTTCTTT.

This chain joins TRBV6-2 or TRBV6-3 and TRBJ2-7; tentatively, D is TRBD2 (5 bases). V lost 4 bases and J 5 bases, leaving 12 bases between the germline ends. The CDR3 runs to 13 residues. In germline, CDR1 is MNHEY, CDR2 SVGEGT. As DNA, the CDR3 is TGTGCCAGCAGTTGGGGAGCGACTGACGAGCAGTACTTC. Amino acid sequence: CASSWGATDEQYF.

This clone showed up just a few times. The chain links TRBV4-1 to TRBJ2-3; 8 bases match TRBD2. Germline CDR1 reads MGHRA; CDR2 reads YSYEKL. The CDR3 loop spans 13 amino acids. The V gene end was trimmed by 3 bases and the J gene end by 6 bases; junction bases not matched to a gene: 2. The CDR3 DNA is TGCGCCAGCAGCCAGCGGGGGGACGATACGCAGTATTTT. Its translation: CASSQRGDDTQYF.

This sequence joins TRBV7-8 and TRBJ1-5; D possibly corresponds to TRBD1 (5 bases). The V end was cut by 3 bases, the J end by 2 bases, with 8 bases between. The CDR3 runs to 14 residues. CDR1 is SGHVS and CDR2 is FQNEAQ in the germline V gene. The CDR3 region is CASSFRGGNQPQHF. In nucleotides, the CDR3 is TGTGCCAGCAGCTTTAGGGGCGGCAATCAGCCCCAGCATTTT.

The V and J genes are TRBV2 and TRBJ1-1, with D maybe TRBD1 (5 bases). The CDR3 spans 14 residues. Germline V gene data show CDR1 as SNHLY and CDR2 as FYNNEI. V was cut by 2 bases and J by 5 bases, with 12 bases left in between. Here the CDR3 reads CASSEIGQGTEAFF. As DNA, the CDR3 is TGTGCCAGCAGTGAAATTGGGCAGGGAACTGAAGCTTTCTTT.